The next 13 T cell receptor beta chains were all read from a single sample in a study of blood T cell repertoires in COVID-19. Profiling relied on immunoSEQ multiplex PCR, and the TCRdb table lists in-frame clones only, not all of them. The table has tens of thousands of clones, about nine tenths seen once. Sequencing was carried out using peripheral blood. The receptors come from a woman in her 70s with acute or convalescent COVID-19.

The rearrangement joins TRBV5-1 to TRBJ1-2, with 8 positions matching TRBD1. CDR1 is SGHRS, CDR2 YFSETQ, per germline. CDR3 length equals 12 residues. Unmatched junction bases numbered 3, after V lost 3 bases and J lost 8 bases. The CDR3 here is CASSWGTGGYTF. CDR3 nucleotides: TGCGCCAGCAGCTGGGGGACAGGAGGCTACACCTTC.

The chain uses TRBV19 and TRBJ2-3, with 16 bases aligning to TRBD2. The junction had 6 bases not matched to a gene; V was cut back by 4 bases and J by 8 bases. This CDR3 comprises 16 residues. Germline CDR1 reads LNHDA; CDR2 reads SQIVND (reference sequence). The CDR3 spells CASSTGLAGGLGTQYF. CDR3 in DNA: TGTGCCAGTAGTACGGGACTAGCGGGGGGGCTAGGTACGCAGTATTTT.

The gene calls are TRBV2 and TRBJ2-6; D not certain. V shed 3 bases and J shed 0 bases, with 12 bases lying between them. In germline, CDR1 is SNHLY, CDR2 FYNNEI. The CDR3 is made up of 17 amino acids. This CDR3 reads CASSEEPRHSGANVLTF. CDR3 DNA sequence: TGTGCCAGCAGTGAGGAGCCACGGCACTCTGGGGCCAACGTCCTGACTTTC.

The V call is TRBV3-1 (or the pseudogene TRBV3-2), the J call TRBJ1-5, with D possibly TRBD1 on 5 matching bases. The V end lost 1 base, the J end lost 1 base, and 11 bases lay between the germline ends. From germline, CDR1 is LGHDT and CDR2 YNNKEL (reference sequence). The CDR3 sequence is 16 residues long. For the CDR3, the DNA is TGTGCCAGCAGCCAAGGTGGGGGGGGGAGCAATCAGCCCCAGCATTTT. It yields the protein CASSQGGGGSNQPQHF.

The chain is built from TRBV23-1 and TRBJ1-4; D is ambiguous. TRBV23-1 qualifies as an ORF whose function is uncertain. This CDR3 has 15 residues. The V end was cut by 0 bases, the J end by 5 bases, with 10 bases between. CDR3 loop: CASSQSSRRNEKLFF. CDR3 nucleotide sequence: TGCGCCAGCAGTCAATCCTCACGGAGAAATGAAAAACTGTTTTTT.

V gene TRBV28 combines with J gene TRBJ2-3, with D perhaps TRBD2 (6 bases). The CDR3 is made up of 16 amino acids. Trimming removed 3 bases at V and 0 bases at J, with 13 bases between. Germline loops: CDR1 MDHEN, CDR2 SYDVKM. In DNA form, the CDR3 reads TGTGCCAGCAGTTTCCCGGGCGGGGTTAGCACAGATACGCAGTATTTT. It codes for CASSFPGGVSTDTQYF.

V gene TRBV29-1 combines with J gene TRBJ1-1, with D possibly TRBD1 on 6 matching bases. The CDR3 has 15 residues. Germline V gene data show CDR1 as SQVTM and CDR2 as ANQGSEA. The V and J ends lost 7 bases and 1 base respectively, with 19 bases between them. CDR3 DNA sequence: TGCAGCGGAGGGGGAAACGGGCTAAGGAACACTGAAGCTTTCTTT. Its protein is CSGGGNGLRNTEAFF.

The rearrangement uses TRBV7-2 and TRBJ2-7, with 10 positions matching TRBD2. The V gene's germline CDR1 is SGHTA and CDR2 FQGNSA. This CDR3 is 16 amino acids long. V shed 5 bases, J shed 0 bases, and the junction held 7 bases outside the gene matches. The CDR3: CASSRGWTSGSYEQYF. The CDR3 DNA is TGTGCCAGCAGCCGGGGATGGACTAGCGGCTCCTACGAGCAGTACTTC.

This chain uses TRBV30 with TRBJ2-7; weak D call: TRBD2 (5 bases). This CDR3 contains 12 residues. V lost 3 bases, J lost 5 bases, and 11 bases lay in between. Germline CDR1 reads GTSNPN; CDR2 reads SVGIG (reference sequence). CDR3 in DNA: TGTGCCTGGAGCGTGGGGAGCCACGAGCAGTACTTC. Protein sequence: CAWSVGSHEQYF.

CDR3 bases: TGTGCCAGCAGGACAGGGAACACAGATACGCAGTATTTT. Its protein is CASRTGNTDTQYF. The chain has TRBV6-5 and TRBJ2-3, with 7 bases fitting TRBD1. Germline V gene data show CDR1 as MNHEY and CDR2 as SVGAGI. The trim removed 6 bases at V and 2 bases at J, leaving 2 bases unmatched. This CDR3 comprises 13 residues.

This chain uses TRBV19 with TRBJ2-7; tentatively, D is TRBD2 (6 bases). Germline assignment: CDR1 LNHDA and CDR2 SQIVND (reference sequence). The V gene lost 5 bases and the J gene lost 2 bases, with 10 bases spanning the gap. The CDR3 is made up of 13 amino acids. The CDR3 DNA sequence: TGTGCCAGTAGTGCGGAGGGAGCCTACGAGCAGTACTTC. This sequence encodes CASSAEGAYEQYF. The full variable domain, completed using reference TRBV19 and TRBJ2-7, is DGGITQSPKYLFRKEGQNVTLSCEQNLNHDAMYWYRQDPGQGLRLIYYSQIVNDFQKGDIAEGYSVSREKKESFPLTVTSAQKNPTAFYLCASSAEGAYEQYFGPGTRLTVT.

In this sample, this clone turned up once. V is TRBV30 and J is TRBJ2-1, with 10 nucleotides matching TRBD2. This CDR3 is built from 15 residues. Trimming at V came to 2 bases and at J to 3 bases, leaving 4 bases not matched to a gene. CDR1 is GTSNPN and CDR2 is SVGIG in the germline V gene (reference sequence). This chain's CDR3 is CAWSLSSGSYNEQFF. The DNA for the CDR3 is TGTGCCTGGAGTCTTTCTAGCGGGAGCTACAATGAGCAGTTCTTC.

This rearrangement joins TRBV19 to TRBJ2-5; D remains ambiguous. Germline V lookup: CDR1 LNHDA, CDR2 SQIVND (reference sequence). The V end lost 5 bases, the J end lost 5 bases, and 6 bases lay between the germline ends. CDR3 length: 11 amino acids. CDR3: CASSFMETQYF. The CDR3 region has the DNA TGTGCCAGTAGTTTTATGGAGACCCAGTACTTC.